Listed below are T cell receptor beta chains from one sample, sequenced in a study of T cell repertoires in cytomegalovirus infection. TCRdb re-called the reads with MiXCR, one entry per CDR3 protein. The sample includes some 900,000 distinct CDR3 sequences, over 25% of them seen just once. Their cognate antigens are unknown. Sample: cultured CD8+ T cells from PBMCs, taken from culture after CMV antigen stimulation. The receptors here all came from a human donor in good health (CMV status not recorded). Some clones in this sample may be carry-over from other donors' samples. Each CDR3 is given with its conserved first and last residue. D genes are given only for firm matches. Size values are once, few and many counts, or a class for expanded clones, and some rows have none.

>TRBV6-1|TRBD2|NA|TRBJ2-7
CASRIRAAGGTYEQYF
TGTGCCAGCAGAATCAGGGCTGCGGGGGGAACCTACGAGCAGTACTTC
>TRBV19|NA|NA|TRBJ1-6
CASSTMTALHF
TGTGCCAGTTCGACTATGACGGCCCTCCACTTT
>TRBV3-1|NA|few|TRBJ2-5
CASSQDPDLGGFQETQYF
TGTGCCAGCAGCCAAGACCCCGACTTGGGGGGATTCCAAGAGACCCAGTACTTC
>TRBV6-5|NA|NA|TRBJ1-2
CASSTSGKPYGYTF
TGTGCCAGCAGTACCTCTGGGAAACCCTATGGCTACACCTTC
>TRBV5-1|NA|NA|TRBJ2-5
CASSILPADQETQYF
TGCGCCAGCAGCATACTCCCAGCGGACCAAGAGACCCAGTACTTC
>TRBV5-1|NA|few|TRBJ2-2
CASTRGNGELFF
TGCGCCAGCACCAGAGGGAACGGGGAGCTGTTTTTT
>TRBV7-2|TRBD1|many|TRBJ1-4
CASSLVQGALDNEKLFF
TGTGCCAGCAGCTTAGTTCAGGGGGCTCTGGATAATGAAAAACTGTTTTTT
>TRBV4-1|NA|NA|TRBJ2-1
CASSQDRSEQFF
TGCGCCAGCAGCCAAGACCGTTCTGAGCAGTTCTTC
>TRBV12-5|TRBD1|few|TRBJ2-1
CASGLLGQGPNEQFF
TGTGCTAGTGGTTTGCTGGGACAGGGTCCCAATGAGCAGTTCTTC
>TRBV19|TRBD2|few|TRBJ2-1
CASRKTSGGMYNEQFF
TGTGCCAGTAGAAAAACTAGCGGGGGGATGTATAATGAGCAGTTCTTC
>TRBV7-9|NA|NA|TRBJ2-7
CASRSGSGVEQYF
TGTGCCAGCAGGTCAGGCAGCGGAGTTGAGCAGTACTTC
>TRBV5-6|TRBD2|few|TRBJ2-2
CASSLWRGGLTGELFF
TGTGCCAGCAGCTTATGGCGGGGGGGCCTCACCGGGGAGCTGTTTTTT
>TRBV13|NA|NA|TRBJ1-1
CASSYIPGTTEAFF
TGTGCCAGCAGCTATATTCCCGGGACCACTGAAGCTTTCTTT
>TRBV11-1|NA|NA|TRBJ1-1
CASSPERWGGWNTEAFF
TGTGCCAGCAGCCCTGAAAGATGGGGGGGCTGGAACACTGAAGCTTTCTTT
>TRBV12-3/TRBV12-4|NA|NA|TRBJ1-2
CASSFDTCSPSNYGYTF
TGTGCCAGCAGTTTCGATACATGCTCACCATCAAACTATGGCTACACCTTC
>TRBV29-1|TRBD2|NA|TRBJ2-2
CSATSGGWNTGELFF
TGCAGCGCGACTAGCGGGGGATGGAACACCGGGGAGCTGTTTTTT
>TRBV25-1|NA|NA|TRBJ2-6
CASSDEWGANVLTF
TGTGCCAGCAGTGATGAATGGGGGGCCAACGTCCTGACTTTC
>TRBV7-9|TRBD1|NA|TRBJ2-3
CASSGQALRAQYF
TGTGCCAGCAGCGGACAGGCACTCCGCGCGCAGTATTTT
>TRBV5-7|NA|few|TRBJ2-4
CASSRKPGAQAKNIQYF
TGTGCCAGCAGTCGCAAACCGGGGGCACAGGCCAAAAACATTCAGTACTTC
>TRBV27|TRBD2|NA|TRBJ2-1
CASRRAGGRNEQFF
TGTGCCAGCAGGAGAGCGGGGGGCCGAAATGAGCAGTTCTTC
>TRBV6-5|NA|few|TRBJ2-2
CASKLDPQSWELFF
TGTGCCAGCAAATTGGACCCGCAGTCGTGGGAGCTGTTTTTT
>TRBV19|NA|NA|TRBJ1-3
CTSTGISGNTIYF
TGTACCAGTACTGGAATCTCTGGAAACACCATATATTTT
>TRBV6-6|NA|NA|TRBJ1-3
CASSYSTPGNTIYF
TGTGCCAGCAGTTACTCAACACCTGGAAACACCATATATTTT
>TRBV5-6|NA|NA|TRBJ1-1
CASSPEGGGDRKAFF
TGTGCCAGCAGCCCGGAGGGCGGGGGGGATCGGAAAGCTTTCTTT
>TRBV20-1|TRBD1|NA|TRBJ2-7
CSASPRDRVSYEQYF
TGCAGTGCTAGTCCCCGGGACAGGGTTTCCTACGAGCAGTACTTC
>TRBV7-6|TRBD2|NA|TRBJ2-3
CVSSSISGTTTDTQYF
TGTGTCAGCAGCTCCATAAGCGGGACGACCACAGATACGCAGTATTTT